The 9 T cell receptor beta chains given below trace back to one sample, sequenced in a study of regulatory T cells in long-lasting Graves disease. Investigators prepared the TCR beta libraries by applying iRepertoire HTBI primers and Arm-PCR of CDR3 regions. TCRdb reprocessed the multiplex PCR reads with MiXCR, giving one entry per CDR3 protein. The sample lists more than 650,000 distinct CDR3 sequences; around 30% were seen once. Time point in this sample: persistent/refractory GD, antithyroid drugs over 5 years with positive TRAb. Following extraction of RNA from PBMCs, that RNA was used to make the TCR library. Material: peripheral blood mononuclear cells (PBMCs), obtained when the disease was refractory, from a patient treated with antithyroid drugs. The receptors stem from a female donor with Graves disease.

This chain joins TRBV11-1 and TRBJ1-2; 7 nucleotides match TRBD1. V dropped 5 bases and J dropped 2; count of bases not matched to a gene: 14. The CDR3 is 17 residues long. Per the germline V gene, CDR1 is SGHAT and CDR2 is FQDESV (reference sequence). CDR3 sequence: CASSRTGEERGNYGYTF. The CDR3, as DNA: TGTGCCAGCAGCAGAACAGGGGAGGAAAGGGGGAACTATGGCTACACCTTC.

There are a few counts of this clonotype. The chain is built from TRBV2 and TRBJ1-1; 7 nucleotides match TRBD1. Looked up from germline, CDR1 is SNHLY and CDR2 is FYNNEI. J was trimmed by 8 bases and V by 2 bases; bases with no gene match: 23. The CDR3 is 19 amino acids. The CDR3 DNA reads TGTGCCAGCAGTGAATCCCTTGGACAGGTCTTAGGTGGGGGAGCCGAAGCTTTCTTT. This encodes CASSESLGQVLGGGAEAFF. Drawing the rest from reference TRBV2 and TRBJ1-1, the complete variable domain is EPEVTQTPSHQVTQMGQEVILRCVPISNHLYFYWYRQILGQKVEFLVSFYNNEISEKSEIFDDQFSVERPDGSNFTLKIRSTKLEDSAMYFCASSESLGQVLGGGAEAFFGQGTRLTVV.

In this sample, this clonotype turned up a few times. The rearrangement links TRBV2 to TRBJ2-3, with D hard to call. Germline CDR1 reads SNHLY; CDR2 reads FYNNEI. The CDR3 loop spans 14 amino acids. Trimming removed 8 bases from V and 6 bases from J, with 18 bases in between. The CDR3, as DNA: TGTGCCAGCGGAATGGGAAGGTCGGGCGATACGCAGTATTTT. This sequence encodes CASGMGRSGDTQYF.

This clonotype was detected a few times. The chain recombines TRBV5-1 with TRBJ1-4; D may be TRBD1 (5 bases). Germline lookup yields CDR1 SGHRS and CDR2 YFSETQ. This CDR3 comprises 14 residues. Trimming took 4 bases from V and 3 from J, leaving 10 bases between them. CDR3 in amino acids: CASSQGTANEKLFF. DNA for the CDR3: TGCGCCAGCAGCCAAGGGACTGCTAATGAAAAACTGTTTTTT.

CDR3 residues: CASSMVRGNTIYF. The CDR3 nucleotides read TGTGCCAGCTCGATGGTGAGAGGAAACACCATATATTTT. The chain combines TRBV28 with TRBJ1-3, with D unresolved. This CDR3 comprises 13 residues. Germline loops: CDR1 MDHEN, CDR2 SYDVKM. V gave up 8 bases and J gave up 4 bases, with 12 bases separating them.

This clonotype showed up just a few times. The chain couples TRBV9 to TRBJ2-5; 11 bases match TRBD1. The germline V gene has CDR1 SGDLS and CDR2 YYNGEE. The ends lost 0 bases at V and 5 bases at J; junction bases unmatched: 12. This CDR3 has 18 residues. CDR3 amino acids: CASSVGGQGGYRWETQYF. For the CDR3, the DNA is TGTGCCAGCAGCGTAGGGGGACAGGGGGGATATAGGTGGGAGACCCAGTACTTC. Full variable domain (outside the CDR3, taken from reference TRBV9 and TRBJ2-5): DSGVTQTPKHLITATGQRVTLRCSPRSGDLSVYWYQQSLDQGLQFLIQYYNGEERAKGNILERFSAQQFPDLHSELNLSSLELGDSALYFCASSVGGQGGYRWETQYFGPGTRLLVL.

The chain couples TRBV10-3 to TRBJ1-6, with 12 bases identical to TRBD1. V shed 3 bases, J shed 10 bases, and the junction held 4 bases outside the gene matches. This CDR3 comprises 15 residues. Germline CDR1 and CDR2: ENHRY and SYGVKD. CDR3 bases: TGTGCCATCAGTGAAGGGACAGGGGGCAGATCACCCCTCCACTTT. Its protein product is CAISEGTGGRSPLHF.

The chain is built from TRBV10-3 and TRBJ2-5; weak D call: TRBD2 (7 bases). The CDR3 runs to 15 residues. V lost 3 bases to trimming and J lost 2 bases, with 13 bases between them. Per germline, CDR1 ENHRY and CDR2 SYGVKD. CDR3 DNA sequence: TGTGCCATCAGTGACCCGCGGGGGCAGCAAGAGACCCAGTACTTC. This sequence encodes CAISDPRGQQETQYF.

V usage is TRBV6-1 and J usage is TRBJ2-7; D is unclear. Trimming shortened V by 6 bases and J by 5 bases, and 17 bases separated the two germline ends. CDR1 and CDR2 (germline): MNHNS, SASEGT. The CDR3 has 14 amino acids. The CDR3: CASSQVPATDEQYF. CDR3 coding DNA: TGTGCCAGCAGCCAGGTCCCTGCCACGGACGAGCAGTACTTC.